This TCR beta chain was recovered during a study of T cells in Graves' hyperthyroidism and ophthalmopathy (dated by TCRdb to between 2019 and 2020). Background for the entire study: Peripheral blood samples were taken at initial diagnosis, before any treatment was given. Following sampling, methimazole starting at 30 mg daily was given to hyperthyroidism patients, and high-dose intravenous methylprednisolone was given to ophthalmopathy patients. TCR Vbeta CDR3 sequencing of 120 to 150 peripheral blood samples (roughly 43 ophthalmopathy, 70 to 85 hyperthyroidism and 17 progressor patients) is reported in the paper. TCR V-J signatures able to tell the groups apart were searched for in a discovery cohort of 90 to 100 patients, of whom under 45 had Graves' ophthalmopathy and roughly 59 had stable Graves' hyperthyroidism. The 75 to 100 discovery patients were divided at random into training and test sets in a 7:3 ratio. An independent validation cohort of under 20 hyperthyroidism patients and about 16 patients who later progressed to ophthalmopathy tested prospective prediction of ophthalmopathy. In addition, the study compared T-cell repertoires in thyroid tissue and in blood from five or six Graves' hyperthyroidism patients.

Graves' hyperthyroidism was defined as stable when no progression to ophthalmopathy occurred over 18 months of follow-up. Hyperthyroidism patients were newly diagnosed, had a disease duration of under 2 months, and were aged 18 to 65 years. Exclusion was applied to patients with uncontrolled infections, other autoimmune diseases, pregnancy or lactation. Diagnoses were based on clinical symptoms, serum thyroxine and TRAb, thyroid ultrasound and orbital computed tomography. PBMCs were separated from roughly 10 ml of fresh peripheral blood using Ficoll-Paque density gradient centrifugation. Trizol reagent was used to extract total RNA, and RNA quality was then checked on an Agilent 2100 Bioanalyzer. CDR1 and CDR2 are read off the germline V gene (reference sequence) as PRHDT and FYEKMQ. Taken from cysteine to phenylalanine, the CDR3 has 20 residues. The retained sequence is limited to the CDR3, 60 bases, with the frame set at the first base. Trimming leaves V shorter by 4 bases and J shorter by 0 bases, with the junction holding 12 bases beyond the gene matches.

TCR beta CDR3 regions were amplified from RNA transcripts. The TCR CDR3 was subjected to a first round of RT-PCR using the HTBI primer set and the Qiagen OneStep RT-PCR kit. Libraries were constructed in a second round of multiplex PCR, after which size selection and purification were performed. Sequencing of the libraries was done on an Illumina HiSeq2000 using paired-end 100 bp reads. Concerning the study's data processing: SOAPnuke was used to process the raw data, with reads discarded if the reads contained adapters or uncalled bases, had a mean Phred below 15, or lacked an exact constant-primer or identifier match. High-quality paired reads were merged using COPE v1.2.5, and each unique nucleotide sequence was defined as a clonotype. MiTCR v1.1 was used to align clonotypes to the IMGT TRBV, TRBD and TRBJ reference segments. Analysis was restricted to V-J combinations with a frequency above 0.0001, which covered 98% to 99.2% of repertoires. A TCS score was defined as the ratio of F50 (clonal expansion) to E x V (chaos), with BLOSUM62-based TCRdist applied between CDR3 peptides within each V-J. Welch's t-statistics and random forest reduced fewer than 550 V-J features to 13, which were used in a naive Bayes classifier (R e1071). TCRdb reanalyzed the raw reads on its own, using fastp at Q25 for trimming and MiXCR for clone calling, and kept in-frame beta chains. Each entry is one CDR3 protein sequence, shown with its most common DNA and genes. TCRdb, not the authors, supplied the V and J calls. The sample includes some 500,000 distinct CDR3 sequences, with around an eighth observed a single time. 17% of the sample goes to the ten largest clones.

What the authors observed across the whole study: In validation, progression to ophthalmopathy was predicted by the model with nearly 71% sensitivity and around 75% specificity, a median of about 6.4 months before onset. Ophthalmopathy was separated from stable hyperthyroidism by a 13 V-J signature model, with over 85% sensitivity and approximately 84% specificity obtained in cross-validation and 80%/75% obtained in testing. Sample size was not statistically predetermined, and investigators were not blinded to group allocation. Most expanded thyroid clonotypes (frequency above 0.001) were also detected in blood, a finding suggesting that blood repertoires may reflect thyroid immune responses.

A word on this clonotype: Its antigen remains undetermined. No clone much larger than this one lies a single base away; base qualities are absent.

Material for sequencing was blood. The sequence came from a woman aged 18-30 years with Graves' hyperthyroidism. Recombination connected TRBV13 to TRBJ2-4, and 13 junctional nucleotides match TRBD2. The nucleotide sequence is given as TGTGCCAGCAGCTCAAGGACTAGCGGGAGAGATTGGCTAGCCAAAAACATTCAGTACTTC. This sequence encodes CASSSRTSGRDWLAKNIQYF.